The sequence of this T cell receptor (beta chain) was determined in a study of blood T cell repertoires in COVID-19. Study details: Material from acute and convalescent COVID-19 was sourced from the United States, Italy and Spain. T cells, B-cell-depleted T cells, or PBMCs provided the cDNA or gDNA that served as material.

In the original workflow: Reference gene primer amplification gave nucleated cell count estimates. Assay used: immunoSEQ multiplex PCR; TCRdb lists only in-frame clones, some missing. The V and J calls and clone size come from that table; D and trimming were worked out from the DNA. The sample includes approximately 150,000 clones, over 70% seen only once; the top ten take approximately 5.1%. V was trimmed by 1 base and J by 16 bases, leaving 11 bases between them. The V gene's germline CDR1 is LGHNT and CDR2 FRNRAP. This CDR3 region has 11 residues. Participants were aged 18 to 89 years, lived in 25 or so US areas, and enrolled virtually.

Sequenced material: PBMCs or T cells enriched from blood (not recorded which). The V call is TRBV12-5, the J call TRBJ2-1, with D possibly being TRBD1 (6 bases). This TCR came from a woman between 40 and 55 years old with acute COVID-19. CDR3 sequence (DNA): TGTGCTAGTGGTTTGGACAGGGCATACTTCTTC. This translates into CASGLDRAYFF.